The entry below describes one TCR beta chain. Its antigen remains undetermined. No base-level quality is on record; no much larger clone is a single base apart. The immunoSEQ Assay was used to sequence TCR beta CDR3 regions from DNA. From the authors' description of their analysis: T cell density was computed as TCR beta template counts normalized to usable DNA estimated by amplifying housekeeping genes. The preseqR package was used to estimate richness by extrapolating to 400,000 templates for PBMC samples and to 120,000 templates for tissue samples. Clonality was calculated as one minus Pielou's evenness. Tissue-enriched TCRs were identified through differential abundance testing performed on productive amino-acid clonotypes, with a minimum total count of 5 and an alpha of 0.1. Repertoire overlap between compartments was quantified with the Jaccard Index and Morisita Overlap Index. GLIPH grouped TCR beta CDR3s together with public tetramer-defined viral CDR3s, and a viral motif had to include at least three viral sequences and show V-gene enrichment. The source is immuneACCESS, and TCRdb retained only in-frame sequences with V and J called. Part of the clones is not carried over; for the studies checked, unresolved V genes explain less than half of this, and the remainder is unexplained. The DNA was the basis for D and trimming; V, J and clone size are from that table. Within this sample are 25,000 or so clones, with over 75% of them counted one time only. The ten largest make up less than 9% of the sample.

The record originates from a study of T cells in localized non-small cell lung cancer (TCRdb year 2020). About the study as a whole: T cell repertoires of a few hundred early-stage NSCLC patients were analyzed, with tumors being compared against uninvolved tumor-adjacent lungs. All 220 or so NSCLC patients in the cohort were treatment-naive and had localized lung tumors that were resected. NSCLC patients had a mean age of around 66 years, and more than 120 were male and more than 90 female.

General conclusions and limits of the study: Longer overall survival was associated with higher T cell density in blood, whereas shorter survival was associated with higher clonality in adjacent lung. A median of about 53 of the top 100 tumor clones were detected in paired uninvolved adjacent lung, and some 30 of these tumor clones were also found among the top 100 clones of the paired uninvolved adjacent lung. Uninvolved tumor-adjacent lung showed the highest T cell clonality, higher than tumor, which suggests more focused antigenic responses in the uninvolved tumor-adjacent lung. Since the design was exploratory, TCR variables were selected using unadjusted p-values with no false-discovery rate correction. Because multi-region sequencing of the tumors was not done, intratumor heterogeneity could not be ruled out.

At diagnosis, peripheral blood, uninvolved tumor-adjacent lung and tumor were collected and were preserved as a mix of fresh-frozen and FFPE material. For TCR repertoire profiling, blood samples were analyzed as peripheral blood mononuclear cells. Trimming at the junction amounts to 2 bases on V and 4 bases on J, and the germline ends lie 12 bases apart. Via the germline V gene, CDR1 is SGHRS and CDR2 YFSETQ. Its CDR3 holds 14 amino acids, cysteine through phenylalanine. Only the CDR3 DNA stays, 42 bases, in frame from base 1. The source of this sequence is a woman aged 40 to 75 with stage I lung adenocarcinoma. The rearranged segments are TRBV5-1 and TRBJ2-5; TRBD2 is a possible D gene, resting on 5 matching bases. Sequences were derived from peripheral blood, sampled before any cancer treatment. The DNA reads TGCGCCAGCAGCTTCTTCGGAGGCGGAGAGACCCAGTACTTC. The resulting protein is CASSFFGGGETQYF.